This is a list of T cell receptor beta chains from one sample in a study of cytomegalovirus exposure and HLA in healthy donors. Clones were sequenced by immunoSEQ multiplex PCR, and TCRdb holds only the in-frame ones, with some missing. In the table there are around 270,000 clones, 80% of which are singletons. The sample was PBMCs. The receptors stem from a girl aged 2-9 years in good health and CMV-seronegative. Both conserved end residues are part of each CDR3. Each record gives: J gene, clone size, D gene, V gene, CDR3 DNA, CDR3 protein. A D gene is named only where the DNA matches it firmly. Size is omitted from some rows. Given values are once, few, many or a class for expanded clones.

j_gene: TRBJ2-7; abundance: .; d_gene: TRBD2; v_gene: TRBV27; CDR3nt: TGTGCCAGCAGTTTAACTAGCGGGTTGACCTACGAGCAGTACTTC; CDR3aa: CASSLTSGLTYEQYF
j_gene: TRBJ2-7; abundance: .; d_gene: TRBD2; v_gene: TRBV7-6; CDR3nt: TGTGCCAGCAGCTTAAAGGGACTAGCGGTCTACGAGCAGTACTTC; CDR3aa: CASSLKGLAVYEQYF
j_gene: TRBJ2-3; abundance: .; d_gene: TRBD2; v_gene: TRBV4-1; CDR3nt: TGCGCCAGCAGGGCGGCTTGGCGGGGGGCTTCCACAGATACGCAGTATTTT; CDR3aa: CASRAAWRGASTDTQYF
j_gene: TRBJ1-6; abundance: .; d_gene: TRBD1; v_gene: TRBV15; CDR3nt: TGTGCCACCAGCAGAGACCGACAGGGGAACTCACCCCTCCACTTT; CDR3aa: CATSRDRQGNSPLHF
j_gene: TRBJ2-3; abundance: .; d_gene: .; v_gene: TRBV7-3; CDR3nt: TGTGCCAGCAGCTTAGGGGCATCTAGCACAGATACGCAGTATTTT; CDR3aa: CASSLGASSTDTQYF
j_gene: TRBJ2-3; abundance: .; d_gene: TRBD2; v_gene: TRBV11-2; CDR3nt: TGTGCCAGCAGCTCCGTAGCGGGAGGGATAAACACAGATACGCAGTATTTT; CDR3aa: CASSSVAGGINTDTQYF
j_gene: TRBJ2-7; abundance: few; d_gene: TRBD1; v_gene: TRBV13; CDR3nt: TGTGCCAGCAGCTCTCCGGGACAGGGACCCTACGAGCAGTACTTC; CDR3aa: CASSSPGQGPYEQYF
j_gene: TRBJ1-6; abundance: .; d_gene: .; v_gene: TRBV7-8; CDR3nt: TGTGCCAGCAGCTTAGCCCCCCGGGGTGCCGAAATTTCACCCCTCCACTTT; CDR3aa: CASSLAPRGAEISPLHF
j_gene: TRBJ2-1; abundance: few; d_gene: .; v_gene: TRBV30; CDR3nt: TGTGCCTGGGGGAGGGACACGGCGGGCGAGCAGTTCTTC; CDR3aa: CAWGRDTAGEQFF
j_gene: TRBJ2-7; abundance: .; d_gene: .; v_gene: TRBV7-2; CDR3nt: TGTGCCAGCAGCCCGGGTGCCTTAGAGCAGTACTTC; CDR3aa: CASSPGALEQYF
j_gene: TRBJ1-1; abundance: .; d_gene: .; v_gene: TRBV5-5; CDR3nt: TGTGCCAGCAGCTGGCGCCACAGGGACACTGAAGCTTTCTTT; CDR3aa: CASSWRHRDTEAFF
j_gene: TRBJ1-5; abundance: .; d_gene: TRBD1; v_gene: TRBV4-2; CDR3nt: TGTGCCAGCAGCTTAACAGGGGTACTCAATCAGCCCCAGCATTTT; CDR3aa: CASSLTGVLNQPQHF
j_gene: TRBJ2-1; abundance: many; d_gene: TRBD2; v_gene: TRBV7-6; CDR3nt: TGTGCCAGCAGCTTATCCGGAGGGAGGGCGGTGAATGAGCAGTTCTTC; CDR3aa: CASSLSGGRAVNEQFF
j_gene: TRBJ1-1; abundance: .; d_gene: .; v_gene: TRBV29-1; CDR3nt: TGCAGCGTTGCGACGGGGAACACTGAAGCTTTCTTT; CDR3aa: CSVATGNTEAFF
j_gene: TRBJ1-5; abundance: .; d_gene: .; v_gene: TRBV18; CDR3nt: TGTGCCAGCTCACCCCAGGATAGCAATCAGCCCCAGCATTTT; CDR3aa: CASSPQDSNQPQHF
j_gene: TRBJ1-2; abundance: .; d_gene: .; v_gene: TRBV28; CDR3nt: TGTGCCAGCAGAGAACGCGCAGCGGATGGCTACACCTTC; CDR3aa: CASRERAADGYTF
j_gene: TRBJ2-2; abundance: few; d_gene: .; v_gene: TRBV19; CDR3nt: TGTGCCAGTACCCCTACGCTTCGCAGGGACTACACCGGGGAGCTGTTTTTT; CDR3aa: CASTPTLRRDYTGELFF
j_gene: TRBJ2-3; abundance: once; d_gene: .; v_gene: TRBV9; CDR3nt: TGTGCCAGCAGCGTAGGTGAGGGCAGGACAGATACGCAGTATTTT; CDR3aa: CASSVGEGRTDTQYF
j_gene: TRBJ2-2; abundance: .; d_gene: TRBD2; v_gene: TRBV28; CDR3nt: TGTGCCACCCAGGGTAGCGGGAGGAACACCGGGGAGCTGTTTTTT; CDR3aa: CATQGSGRNTGELFF
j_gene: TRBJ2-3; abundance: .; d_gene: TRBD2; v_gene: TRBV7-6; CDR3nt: TGTGCCAGCAGCTTGGGGGCTAGCGGGAGAAGGTCAGATACGCAGTATTTT; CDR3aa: CASSLGASGRRSDTQYF
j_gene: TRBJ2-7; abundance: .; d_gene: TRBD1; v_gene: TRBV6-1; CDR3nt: TGTGCCAGCAACCCTAGGGACAGACCCTACGAGCAGTACTTC; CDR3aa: CASNPRDRPYEQYF
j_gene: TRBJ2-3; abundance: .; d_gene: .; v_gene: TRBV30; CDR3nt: TGTGCCTGGAGCGCAGATACGCAGTATTTT; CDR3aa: CAWSADTQYF
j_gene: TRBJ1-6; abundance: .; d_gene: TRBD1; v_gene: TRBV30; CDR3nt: TGTGCCTGGAGTGCCGGGACAGGGGACTCACCCCTCCACTTT; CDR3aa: CAWSAGTGDSPLHF
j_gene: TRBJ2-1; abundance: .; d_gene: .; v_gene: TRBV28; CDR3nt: TGTGCCAGCAGTTTTGTAGACTTTAATGAGCAGTTCTTC; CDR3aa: CASSFVDFNEQFF
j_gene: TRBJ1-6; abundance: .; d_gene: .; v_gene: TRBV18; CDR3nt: TGTGCCAGCTCACCACGGTTGGTGGAGAGTAATTCACCCCTCCACTTT; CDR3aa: CASSPRLVESNSPLHF
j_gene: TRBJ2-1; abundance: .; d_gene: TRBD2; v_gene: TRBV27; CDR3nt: TGTGCCAGCACCACGGCGGGACTAGCATCTAGATCCTACAATGAGCAGTTCTTC; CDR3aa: CASTTAGLASRSYNEQFF
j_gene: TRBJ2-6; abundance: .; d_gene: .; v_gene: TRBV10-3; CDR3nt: TGTGCCATTAGTGAACCGGGTAGCTCTGGGGCCAACGTCCTGACTTTC; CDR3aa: CAISEPGSSGANVLTF
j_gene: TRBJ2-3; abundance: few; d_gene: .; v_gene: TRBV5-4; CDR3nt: TGTGCCAGCAGCTTGTCCTCAGATACGCAGTATTTT; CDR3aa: CASSLSSDTQYF
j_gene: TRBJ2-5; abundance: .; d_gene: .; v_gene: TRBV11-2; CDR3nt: TGTGCCAGCAGCTTCGGGGGTAAGGGGGAGACCCAGTACTTC; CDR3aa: CASSFGGKGETQYF
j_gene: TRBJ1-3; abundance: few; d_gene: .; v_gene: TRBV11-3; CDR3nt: TGTGCCAGCAGCTTGAGCTCAGGGTTAACTGGAAACACCATATATTTT; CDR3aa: CASSLSSGLTGNTIYF
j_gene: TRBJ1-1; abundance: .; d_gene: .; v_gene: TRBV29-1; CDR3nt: TGCAGCGTTGAAAGGCAGGGGAACACTGAAGCTTTCTTT; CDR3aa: CSVERQGNTEAFF